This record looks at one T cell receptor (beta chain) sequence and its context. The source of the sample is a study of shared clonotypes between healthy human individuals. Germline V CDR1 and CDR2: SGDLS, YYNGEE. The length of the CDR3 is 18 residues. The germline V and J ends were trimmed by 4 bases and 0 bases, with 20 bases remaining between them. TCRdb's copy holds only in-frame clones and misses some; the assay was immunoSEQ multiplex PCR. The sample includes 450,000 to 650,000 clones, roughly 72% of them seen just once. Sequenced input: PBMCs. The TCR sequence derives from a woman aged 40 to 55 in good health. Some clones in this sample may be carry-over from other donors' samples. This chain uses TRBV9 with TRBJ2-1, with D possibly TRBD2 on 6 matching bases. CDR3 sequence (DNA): TGTGCCAGCAGCCAGCCGGGGGTTAGGTTAAGCTCCTACAATGAGCAGTTCTTC. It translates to CASSQPGVRLSSYNEQFF.